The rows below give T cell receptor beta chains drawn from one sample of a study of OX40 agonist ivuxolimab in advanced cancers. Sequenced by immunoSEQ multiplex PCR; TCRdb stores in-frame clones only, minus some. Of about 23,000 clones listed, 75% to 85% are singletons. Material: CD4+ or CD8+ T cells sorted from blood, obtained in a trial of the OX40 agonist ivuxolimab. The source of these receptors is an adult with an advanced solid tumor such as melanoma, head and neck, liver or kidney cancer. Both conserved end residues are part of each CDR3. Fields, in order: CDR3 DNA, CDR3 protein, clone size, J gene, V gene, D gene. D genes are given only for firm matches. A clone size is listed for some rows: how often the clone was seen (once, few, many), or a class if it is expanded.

TGTGCCAGCGGTCGAACCGGGACTACCACAGATACGCAGTATTTT | CASGRTGTTTDTQYF | . | TRBJ2-3 | TRBV13 | TRBD2
TGTGCCAGCAGCTTAGTGGCGGGCACAGATACGCAGTATTTT | CASSLVAGTDTQYF | . | TRBJ2-3 | TRBV7-8 | .
TGTGCCAGCAGTACGGACCTGAACACTGAAGCTTTCTTT | CASSTDLNTEAFF | . | TRBJ1-1 | TRBV27 | .
TGTGCCAGCAGCCTAGCCCGACCAGATGGACAGGGAGACGGCTACACCTTC | CASSLARPDGQGDGYTF | medium-sized | TRBJ1-2 | TRBV5-6 | TRBD1
TGTGCCAGCCAGGGTTCTAATGAAAAACTGTTTTTT | CASQGSNEKLFF | . | TRBJ1-4 | TRBV5-4 | .
TGTGCCAGCAGCCCTGACAGCATAATATACGAGCAGTACTTC | CASSPDSIIYEQYF | once | TRBJ2-7 | TRBV5-6 | .
TGTGCCAGCAGCTTGAGACGGAAGGTAATGAACACTGAAGCTTTCTTT | CASSLRRKVMNTEAFF | . | TRBJ1-1 | TRBV7-8 | .
TGTGCCAGCAGCCCCCGGTCTAGCGGCACAGATACGCAGTATTTT | CASSPRSSGTDTQYF | . | TRBJ2-3 | TRBV9 | .
TGTGCTAGTGGTTTGGCTACAGTTTACACCGGGGAGCTGTTTTTT | CASGLATVYTGELFF | . | TRBJ2-2 | TRBV12-5 | .
TGTGCCAGCAGCGTTGATTCGGGAAAAGGGGACACTGAAGCTTTCTTT | CASSVDSGKGDTEAFF | . | TRBJ1-1 | TRBV9 | .
TGCGCCAGCAGCCAAGATTGGACAGCTTCCTACGAGCAGTACTTC | CASSQDWTASYEQYF | . | TRBJ2-7 | TRBV4-3 | .
TGTGCCACCAGCAGAGAAAGCAGGAGTAATGGCTACACCTTC | CATSRESRSNGYTF | . | TRBJ1-2 | TRBV15 | .
TGTGCCGGCAGCTCCCGACAGAACTCATTGGACACCATATATTTT | CAGSSRQNSLDTIYF | . | TRBJ1-3 | TRBV5-6 | .
TGTGCCAGCAGGCCAACTGACGGCATGAACACTGAAGCTTTCTTT | CASRPTDGMNTEAFF | . | TRBJ1-1 | TRBV2 | .
TGTGCCAGCAGTTTATCGAAGTCAGTTGGCACTGAAGCTTTCTTT | CASSLSKSVGTEAFF | . | TRBJ1-1 | TRBV27 | .
TGTGCCAGCAGTTCTCGACTGGAGGGTAACTATGGCTACACCTTC | CASSSRLEGNYGYTF | . | TRBJ1-2 | TRBV27 | .
TGTGCCAGTAGTATAGGGCTCACTGAAGCTTTCTTT | CASSIGLTEAFF | few | TRBJ1-1 | TRBV19 | .
TGCGCCAGCAGCCAAGATGGGTGGCAGCCCCAGCATTTT | CASSQDGWQPQHF | few | TRBJ1-5 | TRBV4-1 | .
TGTGCCAGCAGCGTAGAGGCAGGCCTCCAAGAGACCCAGTACTTC | CASSVEAGLQETQYF | . | TRBJ2-5 | TRBV9 | .
TGTGCCATCAGTGAGGGGGATTGGGGAAATGAGCAGTTCTTC | CAISEGDWGNEQFF | few | TRBJ2-1 | TRBV10-3 | .
TGTGCCAGCTCACCACGCGGGCGGGTGAGCTCCTACGAGCAGTACTTC | CASSPRGRVSSYEQYF | . | TRBJ2-7 | TRBV18 | .
TGTGCCAGCAGCCACCCGGGTGTGGCGAACGAGCAGTACTTC | CASSHPGVANEQYF | few | TRBJ2-7 | TRBV28 | .
TGTGCCAGCAGTTTCCATACAGCGCATGGGAACTATGGCTACACCTTC | CASSFHTAHGNYGYTF | . | TRBJ1-2 | TRBV27 | .
TGTGCCAGCAGTTCGGGACTAGCGGGGGGCTACGAGCAGTACTTC | CASSSGLAGGYEQYF | . | TRBJ2-7 | TRBV28 | TRBD2
TGTGCCAGCAGCTTGAACGGGAACACTGAAGCTTTCTTT | CASSLNGNTEAFF | . | TRBJ1-1 | TRBV7-6 | .
TGTGCCAGCAGCGTAGACGGGGATACGCAGTATTTT | CASSVDGDTQYF | . | TRBJ2-3 | TRBV9 | .
TGTGCCAGCAGCGTAGGGACGGGACTCTATGGCTACACCTTC | CASSVGTGLYGYTF | . | TRBJ1-2 | TRBV9 | .
TGTGCCAGCAGCTTCGGCACCCTCGCTGGAAACACCATATATTTT | CASSFGTLAGNTIYF | . | TRBJ1-3 | TRBV7-9 | .
TGTGCCAGCAGCTCGAGCTCAGATCAGCCCCAGCATTTT | CASSSSSDQPQHF | . | TRBJ1-5 | TRBV5-6 | .
TGTGCCAGCAGCTTAGTAGCCGAGGGAGGGGACACTGAAGCTTTCTTT | CASSLVAEGGDTEAFF | . | TRBJ1-1 | TRBV7-8 | .
TGTGCCAGCAGTTTAAGTGGGGTCTTATCCAATGAGCAGTTCTTC | CASSLSGVLSNEQFF | . | TRBJ2-1 | TRBV27 | .
TGCGCCAGCAGCAGAGACAGGGGTGTACATCAGCCCCAGCATTTT | CASSRDRGVHQPQHF | . | TRBJ1-5 | TRBV4-3 | TRBD1
TGTGCCAGTAGTAGCAGTTGGAATCCCAATCAGCCCCAGCATTTT | CASSSSWNPNQPQHF | . | TRBJ1-5 | TRBV19 | .
TGTGCCACCAGCAGAGATGGACAGGCCACAGATACGCAGTATTTT | CATSRDGQATDTQYF | . | TRBJ2-3 | TRBV15 | TRBD1
TGTGCCAGCAGCTCCTTGGGGCGGCAGTTCTTCTATGGCTACACCTTC | CASSSLGRQFFYGYTF | . | TRBJ1-2 | TRBV5-6 | .
TGTGCCAGCAGCTGGAGCGATCACACTGAAGCTTTCTTT | CASSWSDHTEAFF | few | TRBJ1-1 | TRBV11-2 | .
TGTGCCAGCAGCTACTCCGGGACCAATCAAGAGACCCAGTACTTC | CASSYSGTNQETQYF | . | TRBJ2-5 | TRBV7-8 | .
TGTGCCATCAGGACCTTGACAGGGGTCGTTGGCTACACCTTC | CAIRTLTGVVGYTF | few | TRBJ1-2 | TRBV10-3 | TRBD1
TGTGCCAGCAGTATGGTAGGGGAAACCGGGGAGCTGTTTTTT | CASSMVGETGELFF | . | TRBJ2-2 | TRBV6-5 | .
TGTGCCAGCAGCTTCATACGGCCTGAAGCTTTCTTT | CASSFIRPEAFF | . | TRBJ1-1 | TRBV7-9 | .
TGTGCCAGCAGTGAGTTCACAGATACGCAGTATTTT | CASSEFTDTQYF | . | TRBJ2-3 | TRBV25-1 | .
TGCGCCAGCAGTCCAGGGGAGGGGGTAAATGAAAAACTGTTTTTT | CASSPGEGVNEKLFF | . | TRBJ1-4 | TRBV23-1 | .
TGTGCCAGCAGGACTAGCGGGGGTGCCTACAATGAGCAGTTCTTC | CASRTSGGAYNEQFF | . | TRBJ2-1 | TRBV2 | TRBD2
TGTGCCAGCAGCGTAGTGGCTAGCGGGGGCTATGAGCAGTTCTTC | CASSVVASGGYEQFF | . | TRBJ2-1 | TRBV9 | TRBD2
TGTGCCAGCAGCGAGAGGGGGCGTGGAGAGCAGTACTTC | CASSERGRGEQYF | . | TRBJ2-7 | TRBV5-6 | TRBD1
TGTGCCAGCAGTGTAGGCAGGGGAGGTTTCGAGCAGTACTTC | CASSVGRGGFEQYF | . | TRBJ2-7 | TRBV2 | .
TGTGCCAGCAGTGTAGGACTCAGGGGGCCAACAGATACGCAGTATTTT | CASSVGLRGPTDTQYF | . | TRBJ2-3 | TRBV6-4 | TRBD1